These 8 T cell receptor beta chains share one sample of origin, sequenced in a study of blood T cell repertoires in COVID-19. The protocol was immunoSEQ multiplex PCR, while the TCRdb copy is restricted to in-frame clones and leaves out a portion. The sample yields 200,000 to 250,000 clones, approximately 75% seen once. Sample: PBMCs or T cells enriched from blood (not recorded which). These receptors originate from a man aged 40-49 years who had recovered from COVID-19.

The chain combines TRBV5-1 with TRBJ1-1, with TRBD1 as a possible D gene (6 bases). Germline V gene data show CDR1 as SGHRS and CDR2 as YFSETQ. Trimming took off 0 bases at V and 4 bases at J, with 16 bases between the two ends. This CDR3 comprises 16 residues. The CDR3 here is CASSLARLGAGTEAFF. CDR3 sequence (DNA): TGCGCCAGCAGCTTGGCAAGGTTGGGGGCGGGCACTGAAGCTTTCTTT.

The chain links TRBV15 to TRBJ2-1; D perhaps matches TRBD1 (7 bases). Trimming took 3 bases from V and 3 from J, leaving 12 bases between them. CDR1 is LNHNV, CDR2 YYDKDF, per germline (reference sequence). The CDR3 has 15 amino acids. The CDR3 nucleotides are TGTGCCACCAGCAGGGAGGGACAGTACTACAATGAGCAGTTCTTC. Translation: CATSREGQYYNEQFF.

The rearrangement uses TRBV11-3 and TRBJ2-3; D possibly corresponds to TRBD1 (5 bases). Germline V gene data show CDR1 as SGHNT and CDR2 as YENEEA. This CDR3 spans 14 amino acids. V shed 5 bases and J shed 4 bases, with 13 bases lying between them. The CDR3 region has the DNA TGTGCCAGCAGCCCCGGCAGGGTGGCAGATACGCAGTATTTT. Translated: CASSPGRVADTQYF.

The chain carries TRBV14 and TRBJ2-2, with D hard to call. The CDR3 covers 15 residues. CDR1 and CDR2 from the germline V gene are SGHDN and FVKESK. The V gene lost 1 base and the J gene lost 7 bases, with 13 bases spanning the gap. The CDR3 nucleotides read TGTGCCAGCAGCCAAGTCGGCCGGTCAGGCGGGGAGCTGTTTTTT. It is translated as CASSQVGRSGGELFF.

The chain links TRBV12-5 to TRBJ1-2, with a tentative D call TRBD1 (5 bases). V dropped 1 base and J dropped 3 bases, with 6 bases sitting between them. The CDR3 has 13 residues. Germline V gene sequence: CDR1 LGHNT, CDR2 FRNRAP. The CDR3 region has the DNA TGTGCTAGTGGTTTGGAGGGGTACTATGGCTACACCTTC. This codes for CASGLEGYYGYTF. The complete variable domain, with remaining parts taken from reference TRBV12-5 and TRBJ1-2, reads DARVTQTPRHKVTEMGQEVTMRCQPILGHNTVFWYRQTMMQGLELLAYFRNRAPLDDSGMPKDRFSAEMPDATLATLKIQPSEPRDSAVYFCASGLEGYYGYTFGSGTRLTVV.

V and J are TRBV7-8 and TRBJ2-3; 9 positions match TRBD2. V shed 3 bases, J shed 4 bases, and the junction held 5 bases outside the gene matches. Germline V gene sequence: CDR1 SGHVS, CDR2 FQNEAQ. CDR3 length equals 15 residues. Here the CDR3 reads CASSLSSGRPDTQYF. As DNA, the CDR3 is TGTGCCAGCAGCTTGAGTAGCGGGAGACCAGATACGCAGTATTTT.

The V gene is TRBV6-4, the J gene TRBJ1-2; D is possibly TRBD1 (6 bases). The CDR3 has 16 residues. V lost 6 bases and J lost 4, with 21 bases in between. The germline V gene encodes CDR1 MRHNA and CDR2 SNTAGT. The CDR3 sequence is CASRATGQSGSYGYTF. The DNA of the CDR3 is TGTGCCAGCAGAGCCACAGGGCAGTCGGGGAGCTATGGCTACACCTTC.

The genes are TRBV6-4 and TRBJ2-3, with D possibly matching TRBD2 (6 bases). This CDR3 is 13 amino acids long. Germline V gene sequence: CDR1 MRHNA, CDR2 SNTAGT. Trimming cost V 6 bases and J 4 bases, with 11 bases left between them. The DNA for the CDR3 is TGTGCCAGCAGCCCCGGGAGCTCAGATACGCAGTATTTT. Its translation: CASSPGSSDTQYF.